The entry that follows covers one T cell receptor (beta chain) sequence. Clinical history reported by participants formed the basis on which cohorts were assigned. Per the study methods: Estimated nucleated cell counts came from reference gene primer amplification. The assay was immunoSEQ multiplex PCR, and TCRdb's table has in-frame clones only and misses some. V and J calls and clone size are as listed in that table; D and trimming were resolved from the DNA. The table shows roughly 250,000 clones, with around 87% occurring only once. These data are taken from a study of blood T cell repertoires in COVID-19. Study-level information: Acute-phase and convalescent COVID-19 samples originated in the United States, Italy and Spain. Sample material is recorded as cDNA or gDNA derived from T cells, B-cell-depleted T cells, or PBMCs.

Germline CDR1 is MNHEY and CDR2 is SMNVEV (reference sequence). V was shortened by 4 bases and J by 2 bases, with 16 bases between the two germline ends. This CDR3 region has 16 residues. The sequencing sample was made of PBMCs or T cells enriched from blood (not recorded which). This sequence was found in a woman in her forties or fifties who had recovered from COVID-19. V and J are TRBV27 and TRBJ2-3, with a weak D call TRBD1 (5 bases). The CDR3 DNA sequence: TGTGCCAGCAGTTCACAGGTCCGGTTTACCACAGATACGCAGTATTTT. Translation gives CASSSQVRFTTDTQYF.